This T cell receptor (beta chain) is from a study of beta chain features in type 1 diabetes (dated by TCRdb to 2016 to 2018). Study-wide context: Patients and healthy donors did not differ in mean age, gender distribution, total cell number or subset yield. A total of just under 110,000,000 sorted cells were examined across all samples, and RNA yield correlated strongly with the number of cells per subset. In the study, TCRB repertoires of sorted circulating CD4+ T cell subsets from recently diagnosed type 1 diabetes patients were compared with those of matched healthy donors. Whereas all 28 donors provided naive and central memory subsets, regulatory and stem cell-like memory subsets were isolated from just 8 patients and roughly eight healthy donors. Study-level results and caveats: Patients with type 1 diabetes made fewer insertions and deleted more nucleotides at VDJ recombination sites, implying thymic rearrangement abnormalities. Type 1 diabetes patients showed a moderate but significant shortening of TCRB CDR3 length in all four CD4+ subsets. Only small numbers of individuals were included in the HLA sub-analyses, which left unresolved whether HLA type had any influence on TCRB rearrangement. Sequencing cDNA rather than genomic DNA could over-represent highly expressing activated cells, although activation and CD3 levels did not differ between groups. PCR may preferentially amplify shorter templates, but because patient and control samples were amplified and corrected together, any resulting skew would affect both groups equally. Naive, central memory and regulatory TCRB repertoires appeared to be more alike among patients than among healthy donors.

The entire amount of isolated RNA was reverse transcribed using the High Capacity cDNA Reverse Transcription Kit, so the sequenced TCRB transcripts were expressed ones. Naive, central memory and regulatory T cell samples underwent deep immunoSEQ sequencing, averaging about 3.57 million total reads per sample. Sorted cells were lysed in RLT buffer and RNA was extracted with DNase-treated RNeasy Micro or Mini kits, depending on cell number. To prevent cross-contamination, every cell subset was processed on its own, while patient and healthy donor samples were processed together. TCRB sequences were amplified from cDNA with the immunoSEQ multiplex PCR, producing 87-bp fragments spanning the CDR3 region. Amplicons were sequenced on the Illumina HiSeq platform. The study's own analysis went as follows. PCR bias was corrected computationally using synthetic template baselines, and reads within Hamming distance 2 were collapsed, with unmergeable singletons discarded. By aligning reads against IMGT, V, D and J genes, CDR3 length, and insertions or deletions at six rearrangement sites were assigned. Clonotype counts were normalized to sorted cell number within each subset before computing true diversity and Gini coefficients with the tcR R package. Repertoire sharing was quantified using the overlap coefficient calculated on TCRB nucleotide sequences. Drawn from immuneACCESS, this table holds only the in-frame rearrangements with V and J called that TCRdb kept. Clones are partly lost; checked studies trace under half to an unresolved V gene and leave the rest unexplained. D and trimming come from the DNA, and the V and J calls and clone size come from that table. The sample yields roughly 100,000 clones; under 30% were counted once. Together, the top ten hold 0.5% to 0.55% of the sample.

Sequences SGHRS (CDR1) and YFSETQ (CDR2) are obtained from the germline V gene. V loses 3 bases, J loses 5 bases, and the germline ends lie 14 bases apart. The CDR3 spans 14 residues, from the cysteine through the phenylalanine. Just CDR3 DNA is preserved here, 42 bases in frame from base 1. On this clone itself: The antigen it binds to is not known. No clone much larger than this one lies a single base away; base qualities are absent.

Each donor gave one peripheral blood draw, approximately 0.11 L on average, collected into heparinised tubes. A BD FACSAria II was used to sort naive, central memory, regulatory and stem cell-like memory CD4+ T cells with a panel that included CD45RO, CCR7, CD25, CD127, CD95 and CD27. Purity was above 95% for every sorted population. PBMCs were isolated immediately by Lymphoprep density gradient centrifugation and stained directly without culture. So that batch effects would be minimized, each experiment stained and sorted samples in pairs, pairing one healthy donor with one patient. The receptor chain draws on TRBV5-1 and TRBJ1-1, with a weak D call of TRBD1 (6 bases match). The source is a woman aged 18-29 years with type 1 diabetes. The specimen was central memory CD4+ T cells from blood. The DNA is TGCGCCAGCAGCTCTACAGGGTTTGGAACTGAAGCTTTCTTT. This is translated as CASSSTGFGTEAFF.